This TCR beta chain was recovered during a study of OX40 agonist ivuxolimab in advanced cancers. Study-wide context: Males comprised around four fifths of the group, whose mean age was roughly 60 years (range roughly 23 to 80).

Per germline, CDR1 ENHRY and CDR2 SYGVKD. V trimming: 0 bases; J trimming: 7 bases; junction bases outside the gene matches: 8. The CDR3 is 16 amino acids. This clone was detected once. The repertoire was sequenced with immunoSEQ multiplex PCR; TCRdb's copy has only in-frame clones and lacks some. The sample records over 75,000 clones, roughly 89% being singletons. The sample here was CD4+ or CD8+ T cells sorted from blood, taken in a trial of the OX40 agonist ivuxolimab. The receptor was derived from an adult with an advanced solid tumor such as melanoma, head and neck, liver or kidney cancer. The rearrangement links TRBV10-3 to TRBJ2-2, with 7 bases fitting TRBD1. Here the CDR3 reads CAISESTGYVLGELFF. CDR3 bases: TGTGCCATCAGTGAGTCGACAGGGTATGTACTCGGGGAGCTGTTTTTT.